These T cell receptor beta chains were read from a single sample in a study of OX40 agonist ivuxolimab in advanced cancers. Sequenced by immunoSEQ multiplex PCR; TCRdb stores in-frame clones only, minus some. Of 43,000 or so clones listed, 70% to 90% are singletons. The sequencing used CD4+ or CD8+ T cells sorted from blood, collected in a trial of the OX40 agonist ivuxolimab. The source of these receptors is an adult with an advanced solid tumor such as melanoma, head and neck, liver or kidney cancer. The CDR3 runs from the conserved cysteine through the conserved F or W. The D gene is left open where the match is weak. Only part of the rows carry a size: once, few, many, or a class if the clone is expanded.

V gene: TRBV5-5
J gene: TRBJ2-7
clone size: few
CDR3 length: 15
D gene: .
CDR3 DNA: TGTGCCAGCAGCTTGCGCTCCACCCAGGACTACGAGCAGTACTTC
CDR3 protein: CASSLRSTQDYEQYF

V gene: TRBV6-1
J gene: TRBJ2-5
clone size: .
CDR3 length: 14
D gene: .
CDR3 DNA: TGTGCCAGCAGTTCGGCAGGGACTTGGGAGACCCAGTACTTC
CDR3 protein: CASSSAGTWETQYF

V gene: TRBV15
J gene: TRBJ1-5
clone size: .
CDR3 length: 14
D gene: .
CDR3 DNA: TGTGCCACCAGCAGAGATCATGGCAGTGGGACCCAGCATTTT
CDR3 protein: CATSRDHGSGTQHF

V gene: TRBV7-6
J gene: TRBJ1-6
clone size: .
CDR3 length: 15
D gene: .
CDR3 DNA: TGTGCCAGCAGCAGCGACGGGCCTAAGGGTTCACCCCTCCACTTT
CDR3 protein: CASSSDGPKGSPLHF

V gene: TRBV28
J gene: TRBJ2-7
clone size: .
CDR3 length: 15
D gene: TRBD1
CDR3 DNA: TGTGCCAGCAGTTTTGAGGGGACAGGGAGGGATGAGCAGTACTTC
CDR3 protein: CASSFEGTGRDEQYF

V gene: TRBV7-8
J gene: TRBJ2-7
clone size: .
CDR3 length: 14
D gene: TRBD1
CDR3 DNA: TGTGCCAGCAGCAGGGACAGGGGACCCTACGAGCAGTACTTC
CDR3 protein: CASSRDRGPYEQYF

V gene: TRBV6-5
J gene: TRBJ1-1
clone size: .
CDR3 length: 14
D gene: TRBD1
CDR3 DNA: TGTGCCAGCAGGACCACAGGGGTGGATACTGAAGCTTTCTTT
CDR3 protein: CASRTTGVDTEAFF

V gene: TRBV11-2
J gene: TRBJ2-3
clone size: .
CDR3 length: 17
D gene: TRBD2
CDR3 DNA: TGTGCCAGCAGCCCACTACCGGCTAGCGGGGCCGTGGATACGCAGTATTTT
CDR3 protein: CASSPLPASGAVDTQYF

V gene: TRBV6-6
J gene: TRBJ2-7
clone size: .
CDR3 length: 14
D gene: .
CDR3 DNA: TGTGCCAGCAGTTACCTCGGGGTGGCCTACGAGCAGTACTTC
CDR3 protein: CASSYLGVAYEQYF

V gene: TRBV2
J gene: TRBJ2-1
clone size: once
CDR3 length: 13
D gene: TRBD2
CDR3 DNA: TGTGCCAGCAGCGGACTAGCCGGGGATGAGCAGTTCTTC
CDR3 protein: CASSGLAGDEQFF

V gene: TRBV9
J gene: TRBJ2-7
clone size: .
CDR3 length: 17
D gene: TRBD1
CDR3 DNA: TGTGCCAGCAGCGTAGGTTTGCAGCGACAGGGCTCCTACGAGCAGTACTTC
CDR3 protein: CASSVGLQRQGSYEQYF